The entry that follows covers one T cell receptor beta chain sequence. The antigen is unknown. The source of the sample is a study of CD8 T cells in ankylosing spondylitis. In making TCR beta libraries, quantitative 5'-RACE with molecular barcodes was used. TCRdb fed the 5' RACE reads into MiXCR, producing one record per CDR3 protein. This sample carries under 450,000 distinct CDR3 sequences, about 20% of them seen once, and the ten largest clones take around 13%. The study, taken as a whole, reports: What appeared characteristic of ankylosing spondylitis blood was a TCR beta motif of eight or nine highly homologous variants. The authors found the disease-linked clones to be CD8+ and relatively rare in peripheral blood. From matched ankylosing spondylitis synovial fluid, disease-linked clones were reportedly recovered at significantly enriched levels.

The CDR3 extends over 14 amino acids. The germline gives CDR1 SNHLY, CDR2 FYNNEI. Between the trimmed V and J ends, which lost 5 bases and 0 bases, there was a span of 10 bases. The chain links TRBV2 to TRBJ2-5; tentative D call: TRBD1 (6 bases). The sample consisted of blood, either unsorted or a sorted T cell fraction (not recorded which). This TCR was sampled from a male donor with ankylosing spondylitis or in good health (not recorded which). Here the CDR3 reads CASSSGEYQETQYF. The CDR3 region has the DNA TGTGCCAGCAGTTCAGGGGAGTACCAAGAGACCCAGTACTTC.